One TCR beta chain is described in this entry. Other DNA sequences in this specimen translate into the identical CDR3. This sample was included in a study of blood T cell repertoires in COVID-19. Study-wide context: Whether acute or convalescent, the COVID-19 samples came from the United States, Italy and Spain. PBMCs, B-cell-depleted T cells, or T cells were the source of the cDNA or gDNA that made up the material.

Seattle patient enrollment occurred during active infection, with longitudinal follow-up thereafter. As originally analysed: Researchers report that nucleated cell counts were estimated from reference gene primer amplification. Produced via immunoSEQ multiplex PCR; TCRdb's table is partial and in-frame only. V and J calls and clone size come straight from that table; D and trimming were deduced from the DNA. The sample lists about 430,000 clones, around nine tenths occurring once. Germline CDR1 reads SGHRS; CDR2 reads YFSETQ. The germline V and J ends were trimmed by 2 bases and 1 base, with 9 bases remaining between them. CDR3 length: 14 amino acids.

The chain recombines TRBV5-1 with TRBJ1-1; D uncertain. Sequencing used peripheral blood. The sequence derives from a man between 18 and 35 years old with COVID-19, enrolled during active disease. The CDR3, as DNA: TGCGCCAGCAGCTTAGTGACGGGGAACACTGAAGCTTTCTTT. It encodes CASSLVTGNTEAFF.